The entry below gives a single TCR beta chain sequence along with its context. Germline CDR1 reads MNHEY; CDR2 reads SVGAGI. Trimming cost V 0 bases and J 1 base, with 12 bases left between them. The CDR3 length is 16 residues. Original processing methods: From reference gene primer amplification, estimates of nucleated cell counts were derived. TCRdb keeps only in-frame clones here, not all; method: immunoSEQ multiplex PCR. From that table come the V and J calls and clone size; the DNA was used to work out D and trimming. The repertoire holds about 250,000 clones, with roughly 84% as singletons. These data belong to a study of blood T cell repertoires in COVID-19. On the study more broadly: COVID-19 samples from acute and convalescent phases originated in the United States, Italy and Spain.

The source is a man aged 45-65 years with active or convalescent COVID-19. Sequenced sample: peripheral blood. V gene TRBV6-5 combines with J gene TRBJ1-1; D is unresolved. CDR3 nucleotide sequence: TGTGCCAGCAGTTACTCAGAGGCGGCGGCGAACACTGAAGCTTTCTTT. Protein sequence: CASSYSEAAANTEAFF.